This T cell receptor beta chain was sequenced for a study of T cells after yellow fever vaccination. Whole-study context: Fractions containing few cells were prepared with SMART-Seq v4 Ultra Low Input. General study results and limits: One caveat is that FACS-sorted repertoires could contain abundant clonotypes contaminating from the bulk population. Clonotypes shared by both compartments, CD4 and CD8, made up a small share.

The 5'RACE template-switching step produced TCR cDNA and added a universal primer site and UMIs. TCRdb fed the 5' RACE reads into MiXCR, producing one record per CDR3 protein. Of 200,000 to 300,000 distinct CDR3 sequences listed, roughly 6.3% were seen once; the top ten hold 1.1%. For this clonotype: Its antigen remains unknown.

This CDR3 has 16 residues. Trimming took 5 bases from V and 6 from J, leaving 22 bases between them. Germline CDR1 is SGHAT and CDR2 is FQNNGV. The TCR originated in a man younger than 45 who received the YFV17D yellow fever vaccine. The chain carries TRBV11-2 and TRBJ1-2, with a weak D call TRBD1 (6 bases). The sample consisted of CD4+ T cells sorted from PBMCs, taken on the day of the yellow fever booster vaccination. CDR3 loop: CASSRTKGGFRNGYTF. The CDR3 DNA reads as TGTGCCAGCAGCCGCACCAAGGGGGGGTTTCGAAATGGCTACACCTTC.